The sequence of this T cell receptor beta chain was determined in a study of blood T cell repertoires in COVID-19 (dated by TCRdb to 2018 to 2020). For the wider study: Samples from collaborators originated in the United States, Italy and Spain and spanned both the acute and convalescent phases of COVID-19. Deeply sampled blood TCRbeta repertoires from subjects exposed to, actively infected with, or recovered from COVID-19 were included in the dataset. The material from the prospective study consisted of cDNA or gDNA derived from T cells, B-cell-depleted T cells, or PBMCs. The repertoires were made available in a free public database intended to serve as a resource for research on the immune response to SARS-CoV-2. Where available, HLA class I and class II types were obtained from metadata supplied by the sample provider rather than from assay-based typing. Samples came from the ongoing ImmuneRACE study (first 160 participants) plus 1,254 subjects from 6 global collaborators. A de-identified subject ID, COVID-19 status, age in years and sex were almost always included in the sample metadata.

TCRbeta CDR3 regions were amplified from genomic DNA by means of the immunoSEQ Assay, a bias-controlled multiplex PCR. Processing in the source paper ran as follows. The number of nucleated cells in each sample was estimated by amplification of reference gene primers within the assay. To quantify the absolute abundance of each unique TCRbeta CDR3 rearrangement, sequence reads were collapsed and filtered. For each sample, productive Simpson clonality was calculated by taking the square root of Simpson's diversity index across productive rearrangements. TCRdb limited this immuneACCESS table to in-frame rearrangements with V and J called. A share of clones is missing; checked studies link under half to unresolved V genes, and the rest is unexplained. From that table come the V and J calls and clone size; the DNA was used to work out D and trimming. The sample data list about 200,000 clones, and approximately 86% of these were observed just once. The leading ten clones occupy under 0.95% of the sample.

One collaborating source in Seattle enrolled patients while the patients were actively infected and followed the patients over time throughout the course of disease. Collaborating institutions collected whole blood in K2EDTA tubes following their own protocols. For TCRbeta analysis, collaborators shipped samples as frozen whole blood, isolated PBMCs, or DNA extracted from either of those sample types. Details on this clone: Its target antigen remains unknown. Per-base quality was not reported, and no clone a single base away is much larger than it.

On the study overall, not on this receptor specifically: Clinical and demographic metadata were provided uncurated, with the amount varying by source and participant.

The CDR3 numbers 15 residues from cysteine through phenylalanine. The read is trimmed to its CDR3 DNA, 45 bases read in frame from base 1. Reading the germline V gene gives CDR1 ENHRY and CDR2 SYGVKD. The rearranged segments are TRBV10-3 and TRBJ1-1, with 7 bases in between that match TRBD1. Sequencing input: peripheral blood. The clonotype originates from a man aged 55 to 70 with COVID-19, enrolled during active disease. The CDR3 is CATYPRDSPNTEAFF. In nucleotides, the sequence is TGTGCAACCTATCCCCGGGACAGCCCGAACACTGAAGCTTTCTTT.